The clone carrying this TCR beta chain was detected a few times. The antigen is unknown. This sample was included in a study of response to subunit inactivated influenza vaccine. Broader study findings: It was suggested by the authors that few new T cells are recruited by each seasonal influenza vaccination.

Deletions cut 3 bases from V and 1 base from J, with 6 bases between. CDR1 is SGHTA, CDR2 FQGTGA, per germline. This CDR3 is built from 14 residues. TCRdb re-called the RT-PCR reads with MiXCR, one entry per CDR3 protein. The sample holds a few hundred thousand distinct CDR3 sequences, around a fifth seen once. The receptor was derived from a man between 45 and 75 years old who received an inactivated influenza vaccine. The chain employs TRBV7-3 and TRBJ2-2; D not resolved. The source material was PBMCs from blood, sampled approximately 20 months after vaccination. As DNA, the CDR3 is TGTGCCAGCAGCTTTTTGCGGAACACCGGGGAGCTGTTTTTT. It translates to CASSFLRNTGELFF.